The 28 T cell receptor beta chains listed next were all sequenced from one sample in a study of vaccination effects on CD4 cells after COVID-19. Their target antigens are unknown. This table comes from immunoSEQ multiplex PCR, and its TCRdb copy is limited to in-frame clones, with some not included. The sample consists of 50,000 or so clones, approximately 75% of them appearing once. Antigen-specific CD4+ T cells were first expanded with viral peptide pools by the ViraFEST assay and only then sequenced. The culture ran for 10 days, and then CD4+ T cells were isolated. Vaccine recipients lacked prior SARS-CoV-2 infection and had negative nucleocapsid antibodies. Source: CD4+ T cells from PBMCs cultured with HCoV-OC43 spike peptides, taken before COVID-19 vaccination. The subset was: HCoV-OC43 spike overlapping peptide pool stimulation. The receptors originated from a human donor who received a COVID-19 vaccine.

The genes are TRBV7-2 and TRBJ2-4, with 7 bases matching TRBD2. Germline values: CDR1 SGHTA, CDR2 FQGNSA. This CDR3 has 14 residues. Losses at the gene ends were 2 bases for V and 9 bases for J; bases not matched to a gene: 7. CDR3 loop: CASSLLGGSVIQYF. CDR3 coding DNA: TGTGCCAGCAGCTTATTGGGAGGGTCTGTCATTCAGTACTTC.

V and J are TRBV28 and TRBJ1-1; perhaps TRBD1 as D (5 bases). V dropped 10 bases and J dropped 7 bases, with 22 bases sitting between them. The CDR3 has 14 amino acids. Germline lookup yields CDR1 MDHEN and CDR2 SYDVKM. CDR3: CATLDPPRGGEAFF. CDR3 nucleotide sequence: TGTGCCACCCTAGACCCCCCCCGGGGGGGTGAAGCTTTCTTT.

The chain links TRBV3-1 (or the pseudogene TRBV3-2) to TRBJ2-4; D remains unclear. V gave up 4 bases and J gave up 5 bases, with 12 bases separating them. The CDR3 sequence is 14 residues long. Per the germline V gene, CDR1 is LGHDT and CDR2 is YNNKEL (reference sequence). CDR3 loop: CASSPLVGQNIQYF. The CDR3 coding sequence is TGTGCCAGCAGCCCTCTTGTAGGACAAAACATTCAGTACTTC.

This clone was observed a single time. The chain links TRBV7-9 to TRBJ2-3; maybe TRBD1 (6 bases). CDR1 is SEHNR, CDR2 FQNEAQ, per germline (reference sequence). This CDR3 has 15 amino acids. The ends were cut back, 1 base at V and 2 bases at J, with 10 bases in the middle. CDR3 nucleotides: TGTGCCAGCAGCTTAGAGGGGGTCCTCACAGATACGCAGTATTTT. Its translation is CASSLEGVLTDTQYF. Supplemented by reference TRBV7-9 and TRBJ2-3, the full variable domain reads DTGVSQNPRHKITKRGQNVTFRCDPISEHNRLYWYRQTLGQGPEFLTYFQNEAQLEKSRLLSDRFSAERPKGSFSTLEIQRTEQGDSAMYLCASSLEGVLTDTQYFGPGTRLTVL.

This sequence joins TRBV5-1 and TRBJ2-3; 7 nucleotides align to TRBD1. The ends lost 0 bases at V and 1 base at J; junction bases unmatched: 5. CDR1 and CDR2 from the germline V gene are SGHRS and YFSETQ. The CDR3 length is 16 residues. The CDR3 DNA follows: TGCGCCAGCAGCTTGGGAGGGGGCAAGGGCACAGATACGCAGTATTTT. It encodes CASSLGGGKGTDTQYF.

Worth noting for this clone: This sample includes further DNA sequences coding for the same CDR3. The chain employs TRBV5-1 and TRBJ1-2; possibly TRBD1 for D (6 bases). Trimming pared 1 base from V and 4 bases from J, leaving 8 bases between. Germline V gene data show CDR1 as SGHRS and CDR2 as YFSETQ. This CDR3 region has 13 residues. The CDR3 loop is CASSLTGSYGYTF. The CDR3 nucleotides read TGCGCCAGCAGCTTGACAGGGAGCTATGGCTACACCTTC.

This chain links TRBV28 with TRBJ1-4; D is unresolved. This CDR3 is built from 14 residues. The V gene lost 5 bases and the J gene lost 10 bases, with 17 bases spanning the gap. The germline CDR1 and CDR2 sequences are MDHEN and SYDVKM. DNA of the CDR3: TGTGCCAGCAGTAATATCGGACCGACCGCAAAACTGTTTTTT. It translates to CASSNIGPTAKLFF. Full variable domain (outside the CDR3, taken from reference TRBV28 and TRBJ1-4): DVKVTQSSRYLVKRTGEKVFLECVQDMDHENMFWYRQDPGLGLRLIYFSYDVKMKEKGDIPEGYSVSREKKERFSLILESASTNQTSMYLCASSNIGPTAKLFFGSGTQLSVL.

In its sample, this clone was seen a few times. The chain links TRBV24-1 to TRBJ1-1; 10 nucleotides match TRBD1. Germline lookup yields CDR1 KGHDR and CDR2 SFDVKD. V lost 5 bases to trimming and J lost 1 base; unmatched junction nucleotides: 9. The CDR3 sequence is 17 residues long. The CDR3 DNA reads TGTGCCACCAGTGGGACAGGGGGGGATTTGGGGAACACTGAAGCTTTCTTT. As protein: CATSGTGGDLGNTEAFF.

The chain combines TRBV5-5 with TRBJ1-4; no clear D gene. Germline CDR1 SGHKS, CDR2 YYEKEE (reference sequence). The CDR3 extends over 15 amino acids. V was cut by 3 bases and J by 5 bases, with 14 bases left in between. CDR3 sequence (DNA): TGTGCCAGCAGCTCCGGACGTGGTGAAAATGAAAAACTGTTTTTT. It yields the protein CASSSGRGENEKLFF. The full variable domain, with the rest looked up from reference TRBV5-5 and TRBJ1-4, is DAGVTQSPTHLIKTRGQQVTLRCSPISGHKSVSWYQQVLGQGPQFIFQYYEKEERGRGNFPDRFSARQFPNYSSELNVNALLLGDSALYLCASSSGRGENEKLFFGSGTQLSVL.

The V and J genes are TRBV18 and TRBJ2-4, with D possibly TRBD2 on 5 matching bases. Germline CDR1 KGHSH, CDR2 LQKENI. Trimming took off 6 bases at V and 0 bases at J, with 18 bases between the two ends. The length of the CDR3 is 17 residues. CDR3 sequence (DNA): TGTGCCAGCTCCCCTAGAACACGGACTGTAGCCAAAAACATTCAGTACTTC. Its translation is CASSPRTRTVAKNIQYF.

This rearrangement joins TRBV18 to TRBJ1-1; 8 bases map to TRBD1. The CDR3 sequence is 15 residues long. The ends lost 5 bases at V and 1 base at J; junction bases unmatched: 6. Germline-derived CDR1 and CDR2 are KGHSH and LQKENI. CDR3: CASSSWTGRNTEAFF. CDR3 bases: TGTGCCAGCTCATCCTGGACAGGGAGGAACACTGAAGCTTTCTTT.

The chain combines TRBV5-1 with TRBJ2-2; D possibly matches TRBD1 or TRBD2 (5 bases each). V lost 3 bases and J lost 5, with 14 bases in between. This CDR3 comprises 15 residues. Germline V gives CDR1 SGHRS, CDR2 YFSETQ. DNA for the CDR3: TGCGCCAGCAGCTGGGGGTCTGGGGATACCGGGGAGCTGTTTTTT. Translation: CASSWGSGDTGELFF.

V is TRBV5-1 and J is TRBJ1-2; 8 nucleotides align to TRBD1. Germline loops: CDR1 SGHRS, CDR2 YFSETQ. The CDR3 extends over 13 amino acids. The ends lost 5 bases at V and 8 bases at J; junction bases unmatched: 8. CDR3 sequence reads: CASRSDRGGGYTF. The CDR3 coding sequence is TGCGCCAGCAGATCTGACAGGGGAGGAGGCTACACCTTC.

The chain couples TRBV5-1 to TRBJ2-5; no clear D. Trimming pared 2 bases from V and 0 bases from J, leaving 14 bases between. Germline loops: CDR1 SGHRS, CDR2 YFSETQ. This CDR3 has 16 residues. CDR3 DNA: TGCGCCAGCAGCTTCGGTCGGGTTAACAACCAAGAGACCCAGTACTTC. This codes for CASSFGRVNNQETQYF.

This chain joins TRBV7-2 and TRBJ2-3, with 11 nucleotides matching TRBD2. CDR1 and CDR2 from the germline V gene are SGHTA and FQGNSA. The CDR3 is 16 amino acids. V was clipped by 5 bases and J by 3 bases; unmatched bases: 7. The CDR3 sequence: CASSPQLAGGTDTQYF. CDR3 coding DNA: TGTGCCAGCAGCCCCCAATTAGCGGGGGGGACAGATACGCAGTATTTT. The variable domain in full, completed from reference TRBV7-2 and TRBJ2-3, reads GAGVSQSPSNKVTEKGKDVELRCDPISGHTALYWYRQSLGQGLEFLIYFQGNSAPDKSGLPSDRFSAERTGGSVSTLTIQRTQQEDSAVYLCASSPQLAGGTDTQYFGPGTRLTVL.

This clone showed up just a few times. CDR3 coding DNA: TGTGCCAGCAGTTACGTCGCAGGGTATGGCTACACCTTC. It yields the protein CASSYVAGYGYTF. The genes are TRBV6-5 and TRBJ1-2; weak D call: TRBD1 (5 bases). The V gene's germline CDR1 is MNHEY and CDR2 SVGAGI. The CDR3 sequence is 13 residues long. V gave up 2 bases and J gave up 5 bases, with 9 bases separating them.

This sequence joins TRBV6-6 and TRBJ1-2; D remains ambiguous. The CDR3 runs 13 residues. Germline CDR1 MNHNY, CDR2 SVGAGI (reference sequence). V lost 4 bases and J lost 6, with 12 bases in between. DNA for the CDR3: TGTGCCAGCAGTTCAGACAATGTTCATGGCTACACCTTC. This encodes CASSSDNVHGYTF.

This clone was observed a single time. This chain joins TRBV7-8 and TRBJ2-7; 8 positions match TRBD1. Per germline, CDR1 SGHVS and CDR2 FQNEAQ. The V and J ends lost 5 bases and 5 bases, in that order; junction bases with no gene match: 5. This CDR3 comprises 13 residues. In DNA form, the CDR3 reads TGTGCCAGCAGCCGGACAGGGATCAACGAGCAGTACGTC. Translated: CASSRTGINEQYV.

The rearrangement links TRBV12-5 to TRBJ2-3, with 9 positions matching TRBD1. Losses at the gene ends were 3 bases for V and 8 bases for J; bases not matched to a gene: 9. The V gene's germline CDR1 is LGHNT and CDR2 FRNRAP. CDR3 size: 15 residues. CDR3 in DNA: TGTGCTAGTGGTTTCTATAGGGACAGGGAAGGTACGCAGTATTTT. Amino acids: CASGFYRDREGTQYF.

The chain couples TRBV7-2 to TRBJ2-2, with 7 bases aligning to TRBD1. Trimming took 4 bases from V and 2 from J; bases not matched to a gene: 7. CDR3 length: 16 amino acids. CDR1 and CDR2 (germline): SGHTA, FQGNSA. CDR3 region: CASSSGQQQNTGELFF. In DNA, the CDR3 is TGTGCCAGCAGCTCGGGACAGCAGCAAAACACCGGGGAGCTGTTTTTT.

The rearrangement links TRBV30 to TRBJ2-1, with 7 bases that match TRBD2. Per the germline V gene, CDR1 is GTSNPN and CDR2 is SVGIG (reference sequence). The CDR3 length is 12 residues. The V and J ends lost 0 bases and 12 bases, in that order; junction bases with no gene match: 5. The CDR3 spells CAWSVGVAGQFF. Here the CDR3 DNA reads TGTGCCTGGAGTGTAGGGGTAGCGGGGCAGTTCTTC.

V usage is TRBV24-1 and J usage is TRBJ2-4, with TRBD1 matching 9 bases. The CDR3 loop spans 15 amino acids. The germline V gene encodes CDR1 KGHDR and CDR2 SFDVKD. V gave up 4 bases and J gave up 8 bases; unmatched junction bases: 8. The CDR3: CATSESGTGRDIQYF. The CDR3 coding sequence is TGTGCCACCAGTGAATCCGGGACAGGGAGGGACATTCAGTACTTC.

This CDR3 reads CASSLWDPTSQETQYF. CDR3 nucleotides: TGTGCCAGCAGCTTGTGGGACCCCACGTCCCAAGAGACCCAGTACTTC. This sequence joins TRBV7-8 and TRBJ2-5; possibly TRBD1 or TRBD2 for D (5 bases each). The CDR3 extends over 16 amino acids. CDR1 is SGHVS and CDR2 is FQNEAQ in the germline V gene. V was clipped by 3 bases and J by 1 base, with 15 bases between them.

The gene calls are TRBV30 and TRBJ1-3; D gene uncertain. Trimming cost V 6 bases and J 0 bases, with 9 bases left between them. This CDR3 comprises 13 residues. From germline, CDR1 is GTSNPN and CDR2 SVGIG (reference sequence). The CDR3 DNA is TGTGCCTGTTACCGGCTCTCTGGAAACACCATATATTTT. It codes for CACYRLSGNTIYF.

In the case of this clone: The conserved phenylalanine or tryptophan normally closing the CDR3 is absent here, so this likely arose from a read error. J is TRBJ2-4 and V is TRBV6-2 or TRBV6-3; D may match TRBD1 or TRBD2 (6 bases each). Per germline, CDR1 MNHEY and CDR2 SVGEGT. CDR3 length: 15 amino acids. Trimming shortened V by 7 bases and J by 7 bases, and 20 bases separated the two germline ends. The CDR3 DNA is TGTGCCAGCACCCCTCGGCCGGGGGCTGGGAACATTCAGTACCTC. Translated: CASTPRPGAGNIQYL.

This clone was detected only once. This rearrangement joins TRBV9 to TRBJ2-3, with TRBD2 identical over 10 bases. Germline CDR1 reads SGDLS; CDR2 reads YYNGEE. The V and J ends lost 4 bases and 14 bases, in that order; junction bases with no gene match: 4. The CDR3 is 11 residues long. The CDR3 DNA is TGTGCCAGCAGCACTAGCGGGGCGCGGTATTTT. Translating it yields CASSTSGARYF.

V and J are TRBV5-1 and TRBJ1-1; D not resolved. The V end was cut by 0 bases, the J end by 1 base, with 13 bases between. This CDR3 comprises 16 residues. Per the germline V gene, CDR1 is SGHRS and CDR2 is YFSETQ. As DNA, the CDR3 is TGCGCCAGCAGCTTGGCCTTGAGGGTACAGAACACTGAAGCTTTCTTT. The encoded protein is CASSLALRVQNTEAFF.

The rearrangement joins TRBV19 to TRBJ1-2; D gene unclear. This CDR3 region has 15 residues. CDR1 and CDR2 from the germline V gene are LNHDA and SQIVND (reference sequence). Trimming took off 6 bases at V and 4 bases at J, with 18 bases between the two ends. Written as DNA, the CDR3 is TGTGCCAGTAGATCTGCTGGCAGCCGATTCTATGGCTACACCTTC. Translation gives CASRSAGSRFYGYTF.